The next 16 T cell receptor beta chains were all read from a single sample in a study of CD4+ T cells in melanoma. Generated by immunoSEQ multiplex PCR, the TCRdb table keeps only in-frame clones and is missing some. The sample records 17,000 or so clones, 65% to 85% being singletons. Sequenced sample: cells from a culture (not recorded whether cultured in vitro). These receptors were collected from a human donor with melanoma.

This chain links TRBV6-5 with TRBJ2-7; TRBD2 aligns across 8 bases. Germline CDR1 and CDR2: MNHEY and SVGAGI. V dropped 4 bases and J dropped 7; count of bases not matched to a gene: 9. This CDR3 comprises 14 residues. CDR3 nucleotides: TGTGCCAGCAGTTGGAACGGGGGGGCCAGGGAGCAGTACTTC. This translates into CASSWNGGAREQYF.

The gene calls are TRBV28 and TRBJ1-2; 7 bases fit TRBD1. The V gene end was trimmed by 4 bases and the J gene end by 5 bases; junction bases not matched to a gene: 7. This CDR3 region has 14 residues. The germline V gene has CDR1 MDHEN and CDR2 SYDVKM. Written as DNA, the CDR3 is TGTGCCAGCAGTTCCCCGACAGGGTTGTATGGCTACACCTTC. Its translation: CASSSPTGLYGYTF.

The rearrangement joins TRBV25-1 to TRBJ1-6; TRBD1 is a possible D gene (6 bases). The V gene's germline CDR1 is MGHDK and CDR2 SYGVNS. Between the trimmed V and J ends, which lost 3 bases and 9 bases, there was a span of 12 bases. CDR3 length: 14 residues. The CDR3 region is CASSDDRSGSPLHF. CDR3 in DNA: TGTGCCAGCAGTGATGACAGGTCCGGTTCACCCCTCCACTTT.

This clone has more than one count but fewer than ten. The V gene is TRBV5-4, the J gene TRBJ1-5, with D unclear. In germline, CDR1 is SGHNT, CDR2 YYREEE (reference sequence). Trimming pared 2 bases from V and 6 bases from J, leaving 9 bases between. The CDR3 covers 13 residues. CDR3 bases: TGTGCCAGCAGCTTAGGGAGTGGTCAGCCCCAGCATTTT. Translation: CASSLGSGQPQHF.

This chain uses TRBV6-6 with TRBJ2-7; TRBD2 is a possible D gene (5 bases). The CDR3 loop spans 14 amino acids. The V end was cut by 0 bases, the J end by 3 bases, with 9 bases between. Per germline, CDR1 MNHNY and CDR2 SVGAGI (reference sequence). The CDR3 region has the DNA TGTGCCAGCAGTTACTCGTCGGGGTACTACGAGCAGTACTTC. Protein sequence: CASSYSSGYYEQYF.

The chain employs TRBV5-1 and TRBJ1-4; D is unclear. Germline values: CDR1 SGHRS, CDR2 YFSETQ. The CDR3 totals 15 residues. The V and J ends lost 5 bases and 0 bases respectively, with 11 bases between them. The chain's CDR3 is CASRRALSTNEKLFF. CDR3 bases: TGCGCCAGCAGACGGGCTCTCTCAACTAATGAAAAACTGTTTTTT.

This sequence joins TRBV2 and TRBJ2-2; D not certain. V was cut by 7 bases and J by 6 bases, with 15 bases left in between. This CDR3 has 14 residues. Germline loops: CDR1 SNHLY, CDR2 FYNNEI. The CDR3 here is CASKKTDAAGELFF. CDR3 nucleotides: TGTGCCAGCAAAAAGACTGACGCTGCCGGGGAGCTGTTTTTT.

V and J are TRBV5-1 and TRBJ2-5; D is uncertain. In germline, CDR1 is SGHRS, CDR2 YFSETQ. The CDR3 consists of 13 residues. Trimming cost V 0 bases and J 5 bases, with 8 bases left between them. CDR3 region: CASSLGELETQYF. The CDR3 DNA follows: TGCGCCAGCAGCTTGGGGGAATTGGAGACCCAGTACTTC.

This chain links TRBV29-1 with TRBJ2-3; no definite D call. The V and J ends lost 0 bases and 0 bases respectively, with 10 bases between them. The CDR3 contains 15 residues. Germline V gene sequence: CDR1 SQVTM, CDR2 ANQGSEA. CDR3 coding DNA: TGCAGCGTTGAAGAGATTAGATTAAGCACAGATACGCAGTATTTT. Protein: CSVEEIRLSTDTQYF.

The V call is TRBV4-2, the J call TRBJ2-5; D gene uncertain. Germline CDR1 reads LGHNA; CDR2 reads YNFKEQ. V was cut by 0 bases and J by 4 bases, with 12 bases left in between. This CDR3 comprises 15 residues. The CDR3 loop reads CASSQEGQSVETQYF. CDR3 nucleotide sequence: TGTGCCAGCAGCCAAGAAGGGCAGTCCGTAGAGACCCAGTACTTC.

This chain links TRBV18 with TRBJ2-1; 10 nucleotides line up with TRBD1. This CDR3 has 15 amino acids. The junction had 4 bases not matched to a gene; V was cut back by 8 bases and J by 0 bases. Germline V lookup: CDR1 KGHSH, CDR2 LQKENI. Here the CDR3 reads CASRGQGSSYNEQFF. CDR3 DNA sequence: TGTGCCAGCCGGGGACAGGGGAGCTCCTACAATGAGCAGTTCTTC.

The V and J genes are TRBV15 and TRBJ2-2; D is perhaps TRBD1 (6 bases). Trimming took 0 bases from V and 3 from J, leaving 11 bases between them. The CDR3 totals 16 residues. Germline-derived CDR1 and CDR2 are LNHNV and YYDKDF (reference sequence). The CDR3 reads CATSRDLDSYTGELFF. CDR3 coding DNA: TGTGCCACCAGCAGAGACCTGGACAGCTACACCGGGGAGCTGTTTTTT.

This chain connects TRBV6-5 to TRBJ1-1; the D gene is possibly TRBD1 (6 bases). CDR3 length: 15 amino acids. V was clipped by 0 bases and J by 5 bases, with 13 bases between them. Germline lookup yields CDR1 MNHEY and CDR2 SVGAGI. CDR3 region: CASSYSRAGATEAFF. CDR3 in DNA: TGTGCCAGCAGTTACTCTCGCGCGGGGGCGACTGAAGCTTTCTTT.

The J gene is TRBJ2-1, the V gene TRBV6-1; TRBD1 or TRBD2 may be the D gene (6 bases each). The V gene lost 8 bases and the J gene lost 3 bases, with 17 bases spanning the gap. Germline values: CDR1 MNHNS, CDR2 SASEGT. The CDR3 has 15 amino acids. CDR3 loop: CASRSGEGGYNEQFF. The CDR3 region has the DNA TGTGCCAGCCGATCAGGCGAGGGGGGCTACAATGAGCAGTTCTTC.

This clone is a singleton in its sample. This rearrangement joins TRBV30 to TRBJ2-2; possibly TRBD1 or TRBD2 for D (6 bases each). CDR3 size: 17 residues. Germline V gives CDR1 GTSNPN, CDR2 SVGIG (reference sequence). With 1 base removed from V and 1 base from J, the gap between germline ends came to 16 bases. The CDR3 DNA reads as TGTGCCTGGAGTGCTTTTCGGGGGCTGGGGAACACCGGGGAGCTGTTTTTT. As protein: CAWSAFRGLGNTGELFF.

This chain joins TRBV10-1 and TRBJ2-5; no definite D call. The CDR3 contains 13 residues. V gave up 3 bases and J gave up 5 bases, with 10 bases separating them. Looked up from germline, CDR1 is WNHNN and CDR2 is SYGVQD (reference sequence). The CDR3 loop reads CASSEGSRETQYF. The CDR3 coding sequence is TGCGCCAGCAGTGAAGGCTCGCGGGAGACCCAGTACTTC.